This T cell receptor beta chain came from a study of OX40 agonist ivuxolimab in advanced cancers. Trimming took 4 bases from V and 6 from J, leaving 13 bases between them. In germline, CDR1 is GTSNPN, CDR2 SVGIG (reference sequence). This CDR3 comprises 12 residues. TCRdb's table, derived via immunoSEQ multiplex PCR, lists solely in-frame clones and lacks some. The table records some 17,000 clones, around 77% of them present only once. The sequence was collected from an adult with an advanced solid tumor such as melanoma, head and neck, liver or kidney cancer. The chain employs TRBV30 and TRBJ2-7; the D call may be TRBD1 or TRBD2 (6 bases each). The source material was CD4+ or CD8+ T cells sorted from blood, sampled in a trial of the OX40 agonist ivuxolimab. The CDR3 spells CAWMGGPLEQYF. The DNA of the CDR3 is TGTGCCTGGATGGGGGGCCCCCTCGAGCAGTACTTC. The complete variable domain, with remaining parts taken from reference TRBV30 and TRBJ2-7, reads SQTIHQWPATLVQPVGSPLSLECTVEGTSNPNLYWYRQAAGRGLQLLFYSVGIGQISSEVPQNLSASRPQDRQFILSSKKLLLSDSGFYLCAWMGGPLEQYFGPGTRLTVT.